Listed below are T cell receptor beta chains from one sample, sequenced in a study of T cells in Graves' hyperthyroidism and ophthalmopathy. TCRdb called the multiplex PCR reads again in MiXCR, with one record for every CDR3 protein. The sample holds fewer than 350,000 distinct CDR3 sequences, approximately 13% seen once. Sequenced: blood. The receptors come from a woman aged 40 to 50 with Graves' hyperthyroidism. CDR3s include the opening cysteine and the closing phenylalanine or tryptophan. Fields, in order: D gene, J gene, V gene, clone size, CDR3 protein, CDR3 DNA. A D gene is named only where the DNA matches it firmly. Only some rows state a clone size, as once, few, many or a class for expanded clones.

>NA|TRBJ1-1|TRBV27|NA
CASSLSAGVNIEAFF
TGTGCCAGCAGTTTATCGGCAGGGGTGAACATTGAAGCTTTCTTT
>NA|TRBJ1-5|TRBV2|NA
CASTPRSYSNQPQHF
TGTGCCAGCACTCCTAGGAGCTATAGCAATCAGCCCCAGCATTTT
>TRBD1|TRBJ1-3|TRBV6-6|NA
CASSYSTGAGNTIYF
TGTGCCAGCAGTTACTCGACAGGGGCTGGAAACACCATATATTTT
>NA|TRBJ1-4|TRBV3-1|many
CASSSWEKLFF
TGTGCCAGCAGCTCTTGGGAGAAACTGTTTTTT
>TRBD1|TRBJ2-5|TRBV11-2|many
CASSSPGQGQETQYF
TGTGCCAGCAGCTCCCCGGGACAGGGCCAAGAGACCCAGTACTTC
>TRBD2|TRBJ2-2|TRBV3-1|NA
CASSLPLIAGGLFF
TGTGCCAGCAGCCTCCCCCTGATAGCGGGAGGGCTGTTTTTT
>NA|TRBJ1-5|TRBV4-1|many
CASSQTQTGVNQPQHF
TGCGCCAGCAGCCAAACACAGACAGGTGTCAATCAGCCCCAGCATTTT
>TRBD2|TRBJ2-5|TRBV20-1|many
CSARWASGSETQYF
TGCAGTGCTAGGTGGGCTAGCGGGAGTGAGACCCAGTACTTC
>NA|TRBJ1-1|TRBV11-2|many
CASSLRGTGTEAFF
TGTGCCAGCAGCTTAAGGGGTACGGGCACTGAAGCTTTCTTT
>TRBD1|TRBJ1-4|TRBV2|NA
CASSESGTGNEKLFF
TGTGCCAGCAGCGAATCCGGGACAGGGAACGAAAAACTGTTTTTT
>NA|TRBJ1-4|TRBV20-1|few
CSARPVMSATNEKLFF
TGCAGTGCTAGGCCAGTGATGAGTGCAACTAATGAAAAACTGTTTTTT
>NA|TRBJ2-1|TRBV7-9|many
CASGKSSNEQFF
TGTGCCAGCGGCAAGTCGTCCAATGAGCAGTTCTTC
>NA|TRBJ1-1|TRBV3-1|few
CASSQLNREAFF
TGTGCCAGCAGCCAATTGAACAGGGAAGCTTTCTTT
>NA|TRBJ1-3|TRBV20-1|NA
CSADQGPNSGNTIYF
TGCAGTGCAGACCAGGGGCCCAACTCTGGAAACACCATATATTTT
>TRBD1|TRBJ1-5|TRBV19|many
CATSHRGGNQPQHF
TGTGCCACGTCCCACAGGGGTGGCAATCAGCCCCAGCATTTT
>TRBD2|TRBJ2-7|TRBV29-1|few
CSVLLADSSYEQYF
TGCAGCGTCTTACTAGCGGACAGCTCCTACGAGCAGTACTTC
>NA|TRBJ2-7|TRBV5-6|NA
CASSQPTVKDEQYF
TGTGCCAGCAGCCAACCGACAGTGAAGGACGAGCAGTACTTC
>NA|TRBJ1-4|TRBV2|many
CASSRAGSTNEKLFF
TGTGCCAGCAGTAGGGCAGGTTCAACTAATGAAAAACTGTTTTTT
>NA|TRBJ2-3|TRBV15|many
CATSRDRTRTDTQYF
TGTGCCACCAGCAGAGATCGTACCCGCACAGATACGCAGTATTTT
>NA|TRBJ2-1|TRBV11-3|many
CASSPQGPEGEQFF
TGTGCCAGCAGCCCACAGGGACCGGAGGGTGAGCAGTTCTTC
>NA|TRBJ2-7|TRBV7-2|many
CASSLGVGPGYEQYF
TGTGCCAGCAGCTTAGGGGTAGGGCCAGGGTACGAGCAGTACTTC
>NA|TRBJ2-5|TRBV12-3/TRBV12-4|many
CASSRSQGGLHQETQYF
TGTGCCAGCAGCCGGAGCCAGGGCGGTCTTCACCAAGAGACCCAGTACTTC
>NA|TRBJ1-5|TRBV28|many
CASSRLSLNQPQHF
TGTGCCAGCAGCCGACTGTCCCTGAATCAGCCCCAGCATTTT
>TRBD1|TRBJ2-3|TRBV27|NA
CASNPRTGWTDTQYF
TGTGCCAGCAATCCCCGGACAGGATGGACAGATACGCAGTATTTT
>NA|TRBJ2-4|TRBV20-1|many
CSVQQGNKNIQYF
TGCAGTGTACAACAGGGAAACAAAAACATTCAGTACTTC
>NA|TRBJ2-1|TRBV7-9|many
CASSLAGVDEQFF
TGTGCCAGCAGCTTAGCGGGGGTGGATGAGCAGTTCTTC